Listed below are T cell receptor beta chains from one sample, sequenced in a study of cytomegalovirus exposure and HLA in healthy donors. The table came from immunoSEQ multiplex PCR; TCRdb's copy has only in-frame clones and leaves some out. The sample consists of tens of thousands of clones, more than 75% of them appearing once. The sample consisted of PBMCs. These receptors all come from a woman aged 40 to 50 in good health and CMV-seropositive. The CDR3 runs from the conserved cysteine through the conserved F or W. A D gene is named only where the DNA matches it firmly. Clone size is shown for a subset of rows, as once, few, many or a class of expanded clone.

12 | few | TRBJ1-2 | TRBV27 | - | CASSLGGDGYTF | TGTGCCAGCAGTTTAGGGGGGGACGGCTACACCTTC
13 | - | TRBJ2-5 | TRBV12-5 | - | CASGRGWEETQYF | TGTGCTAGTGGGAGGGGGTGGGAAGAGACCCAGTACTTC
15 | - | TRBJ2-1 | TRBV7-9 | TRBD1 | CASSSLGTGGNEQFF | TGTGCCAGCAGCTCTCTCGGGACAGGGGGGAATGAGCAGTTCTTC
14 | - | TRBJ2-2 | TRBV9 | - | CASTEGVNTGELFF | TGTGCCAGCACTGAGGGGGTAAACACCGGGGAGCTGTTTTTT
14 | - | TRBJ1-2 | TRBV2 | TRBD1 | CASSESQTGGGYTF | TGTGCCAGCAGTGAAAGCCAGACAGGGGGAGGCTACACCTTC
14 | - | TRBJ2-7 | TRBV2 | TRBD2 | CASSESSGVYEQYF | TGTGCCAGCAGTGAGTCTAGCGGGGTCTACGAGCAGTACTTC
13 | few | TRBJ1-1 | TRBV10-3 | - | CASSQQGATEAFF | TGTGCCAGCAGCCAACAGGGTGCCACTGAAGCTTTCTTT
13 | - | TRBJ2-2 | TRBV9 | TRBD1 | CASSTGGLGELFF | TGTGCCAGCAGTACAGGGGGCTTAGGGGAGCTGTTTTTT
14 | once | TRBJ2-5 | TRBV18 | - | CASSLYSAWETQYF | TGTGCCAGCTCACTCTATTCAGCGTGGGAGACCCAGTACTTC
15 | - | TRBJ2-7 | TRBV9 | - | CASSVGGGPLDEQYF | TGTGCCAGCAGCGTAGGGGGGGGCCCTTTAGACGAGCAGTACTTC
14 | - | TRBJ1-6 | TRBV5-6 | - | CASSFWEINSPLHF | TGTGCCAGCAGCTTTTGGGAGATTAATTCACCCCTCCACTTT
14 | - | TRBJ2-3 | TRBV7-2 | - | CASSLARGRDTQYF | TGTGCCAGCAGCTTGGCTAGGGGAAGGGATACGCAGTATTTT
17 | once | TRBJ2-1 | TRBV4-3 | TRBD2 | CASSQDLAGAPYNEQFF | TGCGCCAGCAGCCAAGATCTAGCGGGAGCACCGTACAATGAGCAGTTCTTC
16 | - | TRBJ1-1 | TRBV6-6 | TRBD1 | CATVPGQGVQDTEAFF | TGTGCCACTGTCCCGGGACAGGGTGTTCAGGACACTGAAGCTTTCTTT
14 | - | TRBJ1-1 | TRBV5-1 | - | CASSYSPGGTEAFF | TGCGCCAGCAGCTACTCACCTGGGGGGACTGAAGCTTTCTTT
18 | - | TRBJ2-3 | TRBV9 | TRBD2 | CASSVALRLSGKGDTQYF | TGTGCCAGCAGCGTAGCTCTTAGGCTCAGCGGGAAAGGAGATACGCAGTATTTT
13 | - | TRBJ2-5 | TRBV7-6 | - | CASSFRNQETQYF | TGTGCCAGCAGCTTTAGAAACCAAGAGACCCAGTACTTC
16 | - | TRBJ2-1 | TRBV9 | - | CASSARRADGANEQFF | TGTGCCAGCAGCGCCCGTAGGGCGGATGGGGCTAATGAGCAGTTCTTC
16 | once | TRBJ2-5 | TRBV5-1 | TRBD2 | CASSLPRASGQETQYF | TGCGCCAGCAGTCTTCCCCGGGCTAGCGGACAAGAGACCCAGTACTTC
14 | - | TRBJ2-7 | TRBV5-1 | TRBD2 | CASSLDSGAYEQYF | TGCGCCAGCAGCTTGGATAGCGGGGCCTACGAGCAGTACTTC
14 | - | TRBJ2-1 | TRBV19 | - | CASSILGSTNEQFF | TGTGCCAGTAGTATCCTAGGCAGTACGAATGAGCAGTTCTTC
15 | - | TRBJ2-3 | TRBV7-6 | TRBD1 | CASSLGTGSTDTQYF | TGTGCCAGCAGCTTGGGGACAGGGAGCACAGATACGCAGTATTTT
15 | - | TRBJ2-7 | TRBV5-1 | TRBD2 | CASSPRGAGEYEQYF | TGCGCCAGCAGCCCCCGTGGAGCGGGAGAGTACGAGCAGTACTTC
15 | - | TRBJ1-2 | TRBV7-9 | - | CASSRLESYSGGYTF | TGTGCCAGCAGCCGCCTCGAGTCTTACTCGGGGGGCTACACCTTC
15 | - | TRBJ2-3 | TRBV5-1 | - | CATRVRDESTDTQYF | TGCGCCACCAGAGTGCGGGACGAAAGCACAGATACGCAGTATTTT